This is a list of T cell receptor beta chains from one sample in a study of T cell responses to AZD1222 COVID-19 vaccine. Using immunoSEQ multiplex PCR, the repertoire was profiled, and TCRdb retains in-frame clones only, with some absent. This table has 150,000 to 200,000 clones, 87% appearing once. The source material was peripheral blood, sampled on day 0 of AZD1222 vaccination. The receptors were sampled from an adult in good health. Each CDR3 is given with its conserved first and last residue.

V gene: TRBV7-9; J gene: TRBJ1-6; CDR3 protein: CASSRQGFDSPLHF
V gene: TRBV7-2; J gene: TRBJ2-1; CDR3 protein: CASSLANRNEQFF
V gene: TRBV6-5; J gene: TRBJ2-6; CDR3 protein: CASRPDTSGANVLTF
V gene: TRBV25-1; J gene: TRBJ1-2; CDR3 protein: CASRDSRRANYGYTF
V gene: TRBV19; J gene: TRBJ1-1; CDR3 protein: CASRDGNTEAFF
V gene: TRBV5-1; J gene: TRBJ1-2; CDR3 protein: CASSFLGQSPNYGYTF
V gene: TRBV30; J gene: TRBJ2-7; CDR3 protein: CAWSLAGPGEQYF
V gene: TRBV19; J gene: TRBJ1-3; CDR3 protein: CASSDGASGNTIYF
V gene: TRBV19; J gene: TRBJ2-2; CDR3 protein: CASSPTGANTGELFF
V gene: TRBV2; J gene: TRBJ1-5; CDR3 protein: CASSEPGGRPQHF
V gene: TRBV5-1; J gene: TRBJ2-7; CDR3 protein: CASSFSGHPLRTLYEQYF
V gene: TRBV21-1; J gene: TRBJ1-2; CDR3 protein: CARTTGGDGNYGYTF
V gene: TRBV11-1; J gene: TRBJ1-1; CDR3 protein: CASRRHRGTEAFF
V gene: TRBV9; J gene: TRBJ1-2; CDR3 protein: CASSESDLGNRANYGYTF
V gene: TRBV4-2; J gene: TRBJ1-5; CDR3 protein: CASSQDRGFGNQPQHF
V gene: TRBV3-1/TRBV3-2; J gene: TRBJ1-1; CDR3 protein: CASSRPRVTGVGTEAFF
V gene: TRBV18; J gene: TRBJ1-2; CDR3 protein: CASSPARLLSSIANYGYTF
V gene: TRBV15; J gene: TRBJ1-2; CDR3 protein: CATSRGTGSAYGYTF
V gene: TRBV29-1; J gene: TRBJ2-7; CDR3 protein: CSAGSREGDEQYF
V gene: TRBV7-7; J gene: TRBJ2-5; CDR3 protein: CASSLAEQETQYF
V gene: TRBV3-1/TRBV3-2; J gene: TRBJ2-7; CDR3 protein: CASGGTSGSSEQYF
V gene: TRBV2; J gene: TRBJ2-1; CDR3 protein: CASTPGILRASFF
V gene: TRBV9; J gene: TRBJ1-1; CDR3 protein: CASSVGGPNRGANTEAFF
V gene: TRBV28; J gene: TRBJ1-2; CDR3 protein: CASGRGGYTF
V gene: TRBV6-5; J gene: TRBJ2-7; CDR3 protein: CASRGSTYEQYF
V gene: TRBV2; J gene: TRBJ2-3; CDR3 protein: CASSASGGSDTQYF